The rows below give T cell receptor beta chains drawn from one sample of a study of OX40 agonist ivuxolimab in advanced cancers. Profiling relied on immunoSEQ multiplex PCR, and the TCRdb table lists in-frame clones only, not all of them. Of 48,000 or so clones detected, 80% to 90% appear once; the ten largest clones hold around 7.1%. The sequenced sample was CD4+ or CD8+ T cells sorted from blood, obtained in a trial of the OX40 agonist ivuxolimab. The origin of the receptors is an adult with an advanced solid tumor such as melanoma, head and neck, liver or kidney cancer. CDR3s include the opening cysteine and the closing phenylalanine or tryptophan. A D gene is named only where the DNA matches it firmly. The size entry is marked missing in some rows and otherwise reads once, few, many or a size class.

v_call,d_call,clone_size,j_call,cdr3_nt,cdr3_aa
TRBV20-1,.,.,TRBJ2-3,TGCAGTGCCGGTATCTGGGATACGCAGTATTTT,CSAGIWDTQYF
TRBV6-5,.,.,TRBJ2-1,TGTGCCAGCAGCCGTACGGGAGTCAGGTCGGATGAGCAGTTCTTC,CASSRTGVRSDEQFF
TRBV6-6,.,.,TRBJ1-1,TGTGCCAGCAGTTACGGAGGGACTGAAGCTTTCTTT,CASSYGGTEAFF
TRBV13,.,.,TRBJ1-1,TGTGCCAGCAGCTTAGATTCAGGGGTAGGGACTGAAGCTTTCTTT,CASSLDSGVGTEAFF
TRBV5-1,.,.,TRBJ2-3,TGCGCCAGCAGCCCGATTGGGCGGCGTAGCACAGATACGCAGTATTTT,CASSPIGRRSTDTQYF
TRBV7-2,.,.,TRBJ2-7,TGTGCCAGCAGCTCTACTCTATACCCCTACGAGCAGTACTTC,CASSSTLYPYEQYF
TRBV6-5,.,.,TRBJ1-3,TGTGCCAGCAGTTACGCAGGGCCAGGAAACACCATATATTTT,CASSYAGPGNTIYF
TRBV10-3,TRBD2,.,TRBJ2-5,TGTGCCACTAGCGGGAGGTACCAAGAGACCCAGTACTTC,CATSGRYQETQYF
TRBV7-9,.,once,TRBJ1-3,TGTGCCAGCAGCCCCACGGCCGCATACTCTGGAAACACCATATATTTT,CASSPTAAYSGNTIYF
TRBV7-9,.,.,TRBJ2-5,TGTGCCAGCAGCTCAGACAGGTTAGAGACCCAGTACTTC,CASSSDRLETQYF
TRBV19,.,.,TRBJ1-1,TGTGCCAGTACCATCTGGGGGGCGGTACACACTGAAGCTTTCTTT,CASTIWGAVHTEAFF
TRBV5-1,TRBD2,.,TRBJ2-7,TGCGCCAGCAGCTCACCGGGAGTAGCGGGCTACGAGCAGTACTTC,CASSSPGVAGYEQYF